This is a list of T cell receptor beta chains from one sample in a study of T-cell reconstitution after alpha-beta-depleted transplantation in children. TCRdb re-called the PCR reads with MiXCR, one entry per CDR3 protein. The sample holds hundreds of thousands of distinct CDR3 sequences; approximately 16% are singletons and the top ten take 1.1%. The sample consisted of PBMCs from the stem cell graft donor, taken from the stem cell graft. These receptors originate from a human donor who donated a stem cell graft to a child with acute myeloid leukemia. CDR3s include the opening cysteine and the closing phenylalanine or tryptophan. A D gene is named only where the DNA matches it firmly. Size values are once, few and many counts, or a class for expanded clones, and some rows have none.

v_gene	d_gene	abundance	j_gene	CDR3aa	CDR3nt
TRBV20-1	-	many	TRBJ2-1	CSARDTHGYEQFF	TGCAGTGCTAGAGACACTCATGGATACGAGCAGTTCTTC
TRBV7-2	-	-	TRBJ1-2	CASSSLPEGYGYTF	TGTGCCAGCAGCTCACTTCCAGAGGGCTATGGCTACACCTTC
TRBV6-2/TRBV6-3	TRBD2	few	TRBJ2-1	CASSYPSRLAGAYNEQFF	TGTGCCAGCAGTTACCCCTCGAGACTAGCGGGGGCCTACAATGAGCAGTTCTTC
TRBV9	-	few	TRBJ2-2	CASSGPNGGLNTGELFF	TGTGCCAGCAGCGGCCCGAATGGAGGGTTAAACACCGGGGAGCTGTTTTTT
TRBV15	TRBD1	few	TRBJ1-5	CATSWDRATVEPQHF	TGTGCCACCAGCTGGGACAGAGCTACAGTGGAGCCCCAGCATTTT
TRBV18	-	-	TRBJ2-1	CASSPLLRQGRDEQFF	TGTGCCAGCTCGCCCTTACTTCGACAGGGGAGGGATGAGCAGTTCTTC
TRBV7-2	-	many	TRBJ2-7	CASSLATSYEQYF	TGTGCCAGCAGCTTGGCCACCAGCTACGAGCAGTACTTC
TRBV12-3/TRBV12-4	-	-	TRBJ1-2	CASSSGREFYGYTF	TGTGCCAGCAGTTCGGGACGAGAATTCTATGGCTACACCTTC
TRBV12-3/TRBV12-4	-	-	TRBJ2-5	CASRGGVQGETQYF	TGTGCCAGCAGAGGAGGGGTGCAGGGGGAGACCCAGTACTTC
TRBV13	-	-	TRBJ1-1	CASSREEITEAFF	TGTGCCAGCAGTCGAGAGGAGATCACTGAAGCTTTCTTT
TRBV20-1	TRBD2	-	TRBJ2-4	CCAGSGTSGGQNIQYF	TGCTGTGCTGGATCCGGGACTAGCGGGGGCCAAAACATTCAGTACTTC
TRBV7-9	-	-	TRBJ1-1	CASRGAAGRDTEAFF	TGTGCCAGCAGAGGAGCGGCCGGGCGGGACACTGAAGCTTTCTTT
TRBV12-3/TRBV12-4	TRBD2	-	TRBJ2-2	CASSHLGGWGNTGELFF	TGTGCCAGCAGTCACCTGGGGGGGTGGGGGAACACCGGGGAGCTGTTTTTT
TRBV20-1	-	many	TRBJ1-4	CSARGGDEKLFF	TGCAGTGCTAGGGGGGGGGATGAAAAACTGTTTTTT
TRBV6-2/TRBV6-3	-	-	TRBJ2-5	CASNNDGQWRETQYF	TGTGCCAGCAACAACGACGGGCAGTGGCGGGAGACCCAGTACTTC
TRBV7-9	-	few	TRBJ1-2	CASSFEITEFYGYTF	TGTGCCAGCAGCTTCGAAATAACAGAATTCTATGGCTACACCTTC
TRBV7-8	-	few	TRBJ2-2	CASSPQRRNTGELFF	TGTGCCAGCAGCCCCCAGAGGCGGAACACCGGGGAGCTGTTTTTT
TRBV20-1	-	many	TRBJ2-1	CSATKAWNTKDEQFF	TGCAGTGCCACGAAGGCTTGGAACACGAAGGATGAGCAGTTCTTC
TRBV7-8	-	few	TRBJ2-1	CASTPHSSNEQFF	TGTGCCAGCACCCCTCACTCCAGCAATGAGCAGTTCTTC
TRBV6-6	-	many	TRBJ1-5	CASSYSNREQPQHF	TGTGCCAGCAGTTACTCGAACAGGGAACAGCCCCAGCATTTT
TRBV30	TRBD1	many	TRBJ1-1	CAWSGQGRAFF	TGTGCCTGGAGTGGACAGGGACGAGCTTTCTTT
TRBV20-1	-	many	TRBJ1-1	CSASRSTRGNTEAFF	TGCAGTGCTAGCCGCAGTACCAGGGGTAACACTGAAGCTTTCTTT
TRBV20-1	TRBD2	-	TRBJ2-4	CSARGAIAGAKAKNIQYF	TGCAGTGCTAGAGGAGCAATAGCGGGGGCCAAAGCCAAAAACATTCAGTACTTC
TRBV7-2	TRBD1	-	TRBJ1-1	CASSLAGSGGAYTEAFF	TGTGCCAGCAGCTTAGCAGGGTCAGGGGGCGCATATACTGAAGCTTTCTTT
TRBV7-9	TRBD2	-	TRBJ2-1	CASSALAELYNEQFF	TGTGCCAGCAGCGCGCTAGCGGAGCTGTACAATGAGCAGTTCTTC
TRBV10-3	TRBD2	-	TRBJ2-3	CAISEGPSGSTDTQYF	TGTGCCATCAGTGAGGGTCCTAGCGGGAGCACAGATACGCAGTATTTT
TRBV20-1	-	many	TRBJ1-6	CSARLPDSNSPLHF	TGCAGTGCTAGACTACCGGACAGTAATTCACCCCTCCACTTT
TRBV29-1	TRBD2	many	TRBJ2-1	CSAATSRNEQFF	TGCAGCGCCGCGACTAGCAGGAATGAGCAGTTCTTC
TRBV10-3	-	-	TRBJ2-7	CAISDPFVDRRGDEQYF	TGTGCCATCAGTGATCCTTTTGTGGATCGAAGGGGGGACGAGCAGTACTTC
TRBV7-2	-	-	TRBJ1-3	CASSLPGSQSGNTIYF	TGTGCCAGCAGCTTGCCAGGGAGCCAATCTGGAAACACCATATATTTT
TRBV7-9	-	few	TRBJ2-7	CASSFPQVKDYEQYF	TGTGCCAGCAGTTTTCCCCAGGTTAAGGACTACGAGCAGTACTTC
TRBV11-2	-	-	TRBJ2-3	CASSSLGVGGTDTQYF	TGTGCCAGCAGCTCACTAGGGGTAGGGGGCACAGATACGCAGTATTTT
TRBV5-1	TRBD1	few	TRBJ1-2	CASSRTGVDGYTF	TGCGCCAGCAGCCGAACAGGGGTGGATGGCTACACCTTC
TRBV29-1	-	many	TRBJ1-3	CSVETGGNTIYF	TGCAGCGTTGAAACAGGGGGAAACACCATATATTTT
TRBV7-3	TRBD1	many	TRBJ1-6	CASRSTGDNSPLHF	TGTGCCAGCAGGTCTACAGGGGATAATTCACCCCTCCACTTT
TRBV6-1	-	few	TRBJ1-1	CASRRQGYTEAFF	TGTGCCAGCAGGAGGCAGGGATACACTGAAGCTTTCTTT
TRBV5-1	-	few	TRBJ2-2	CASSYDPANTGELFF	TGCGCCAGCAGCTACGACCCCGCGAACACCGGGGAGCTGTTTTTT